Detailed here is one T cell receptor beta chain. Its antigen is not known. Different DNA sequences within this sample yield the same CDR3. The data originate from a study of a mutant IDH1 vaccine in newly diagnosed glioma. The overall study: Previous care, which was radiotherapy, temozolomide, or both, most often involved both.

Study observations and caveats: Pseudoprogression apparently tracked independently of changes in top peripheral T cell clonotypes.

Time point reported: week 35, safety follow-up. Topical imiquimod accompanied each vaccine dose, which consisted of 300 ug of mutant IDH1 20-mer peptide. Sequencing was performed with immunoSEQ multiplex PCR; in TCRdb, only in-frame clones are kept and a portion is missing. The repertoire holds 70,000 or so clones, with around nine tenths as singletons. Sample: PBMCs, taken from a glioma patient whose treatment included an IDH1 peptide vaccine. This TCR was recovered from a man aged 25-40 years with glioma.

The CDR3 coding sequence is TGTGCCAGCAGCCCCGGACTAGCGGGGGCCCAAGAGACCCAGTACTTC. It yields the protein CASSPGLAGAQETQYF. The V gene is TRBV5-4, the J gene TRBJ2-5; 13 bases align to TRBD2. Trimming took 4 bases from V and 1 from J; bases not matched to a gene: 4. The CDR3 runs 16 residues. CDR1 is SGHNT, CDR2 YYREEE, per germline (reference sequence).